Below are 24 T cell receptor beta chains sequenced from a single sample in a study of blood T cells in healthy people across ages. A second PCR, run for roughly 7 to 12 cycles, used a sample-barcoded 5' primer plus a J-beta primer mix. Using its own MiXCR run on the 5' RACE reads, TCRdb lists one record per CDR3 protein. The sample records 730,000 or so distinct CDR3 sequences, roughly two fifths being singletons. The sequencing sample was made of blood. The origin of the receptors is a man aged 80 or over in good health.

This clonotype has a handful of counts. CDR3 DNA sequence: TGTGCCAGCAGTCCCTTCGACGAGCAGTACTTC. Protein sequence: CASSPFDEQYF. J is TRBJ2-4 and V is TRBV6-2 or TRBV6-3; D is undetermined. With the DNA end fitting TRBJ2-7 better, the J assignment may be wrong. CDR1 and CDR2 (germline): MNHEY, SVGEGT. This CDR3 is 11 amino acids long.

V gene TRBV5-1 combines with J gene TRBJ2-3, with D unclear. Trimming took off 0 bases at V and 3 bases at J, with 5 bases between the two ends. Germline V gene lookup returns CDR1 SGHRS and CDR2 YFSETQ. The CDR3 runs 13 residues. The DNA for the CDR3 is TGCGCCAGCAGCTTGGATACGACAGATACGCAGTATTTT. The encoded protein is CASSLDTTDTQYF.

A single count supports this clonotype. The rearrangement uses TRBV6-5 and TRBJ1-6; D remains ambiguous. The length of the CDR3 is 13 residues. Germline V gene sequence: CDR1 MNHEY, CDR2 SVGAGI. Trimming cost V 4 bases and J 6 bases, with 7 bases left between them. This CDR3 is CASSSGLNSPLHF. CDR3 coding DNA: TGTGCCAGCAGTTCCGGTCTTAATTCACCCCTCCACTTT.

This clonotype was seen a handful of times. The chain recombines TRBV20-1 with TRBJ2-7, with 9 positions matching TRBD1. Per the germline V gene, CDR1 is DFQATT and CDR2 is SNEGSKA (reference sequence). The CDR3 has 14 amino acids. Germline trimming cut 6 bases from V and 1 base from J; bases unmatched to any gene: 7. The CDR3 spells CSAAGTGLSYEQYF. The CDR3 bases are TGCAGTGCAGCCGGGACAGGGCTTTCCTACGAGCAGTACTTC.

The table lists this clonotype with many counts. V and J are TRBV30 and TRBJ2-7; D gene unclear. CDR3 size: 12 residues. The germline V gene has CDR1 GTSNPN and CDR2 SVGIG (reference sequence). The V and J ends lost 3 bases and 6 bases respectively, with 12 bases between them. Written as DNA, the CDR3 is TGTGCCTGGAGAAGGGTCCCGGGCGAGCAGTACTTC. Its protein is CAWRRVPGEQYF.

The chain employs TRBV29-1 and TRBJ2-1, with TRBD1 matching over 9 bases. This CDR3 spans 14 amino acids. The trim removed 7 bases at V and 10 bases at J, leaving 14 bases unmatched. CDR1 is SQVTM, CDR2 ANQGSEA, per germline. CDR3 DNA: TGCAGCGCCAACAGGGGGCCCACGGGGGGCGAGCAGTTCTTC. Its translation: CSANRGPTGGEQFF.

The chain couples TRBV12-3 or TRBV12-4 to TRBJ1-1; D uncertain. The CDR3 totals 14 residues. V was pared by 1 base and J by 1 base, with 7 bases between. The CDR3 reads CASSLGAANTEAFF. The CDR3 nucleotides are TGTGCCAGCAGTTTAGGGGCAGCGAACACTGAAGCTTTCTTT.

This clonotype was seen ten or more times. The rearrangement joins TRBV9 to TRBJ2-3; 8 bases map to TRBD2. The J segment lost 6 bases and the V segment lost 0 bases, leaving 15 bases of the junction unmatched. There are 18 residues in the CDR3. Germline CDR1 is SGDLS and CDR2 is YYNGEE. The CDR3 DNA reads TGTGCCAGCAGCGTAGCAACATCTTCGGGGGGGACCCTGGATACGCAGTATTTT. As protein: CASSVATSSGGTLDTQYF.

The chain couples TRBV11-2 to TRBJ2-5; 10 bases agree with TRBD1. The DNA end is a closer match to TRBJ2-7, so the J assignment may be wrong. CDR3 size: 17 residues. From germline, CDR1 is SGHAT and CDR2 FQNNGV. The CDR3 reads CASSLAPGWTGGGEQYF. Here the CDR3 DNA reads TGTGCCAGCAGCTTAGCCCCGGGATGGACAGGGGGAGGCGAGCAGTACTTC.

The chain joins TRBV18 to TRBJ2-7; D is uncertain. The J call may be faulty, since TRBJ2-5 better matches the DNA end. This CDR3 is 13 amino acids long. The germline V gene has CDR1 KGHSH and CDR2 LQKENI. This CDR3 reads CASSPKSVETQYF. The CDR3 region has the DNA TGTGCCAGCTCACCAAAGTCGGTAGAGACCCAGTACTTC.

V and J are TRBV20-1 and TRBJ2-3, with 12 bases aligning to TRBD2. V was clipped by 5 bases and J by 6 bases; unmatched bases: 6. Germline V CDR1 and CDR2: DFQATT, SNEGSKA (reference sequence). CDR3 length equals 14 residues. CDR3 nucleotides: TGCAGTGCTTCTAGCGGGAGGGCCGAGGATACGCAGTATTTT. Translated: CSASSGRAEDTQYF.

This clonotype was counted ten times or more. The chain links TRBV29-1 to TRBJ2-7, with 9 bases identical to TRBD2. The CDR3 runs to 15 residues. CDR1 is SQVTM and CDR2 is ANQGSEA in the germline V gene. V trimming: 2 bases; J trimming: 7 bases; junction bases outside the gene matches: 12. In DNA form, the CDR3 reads TGCAGCGTTGAACAGGGGCTAGCGGGATCCAATGAGCAGTACTTC. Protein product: CSVEQGLAGSNEQYF.

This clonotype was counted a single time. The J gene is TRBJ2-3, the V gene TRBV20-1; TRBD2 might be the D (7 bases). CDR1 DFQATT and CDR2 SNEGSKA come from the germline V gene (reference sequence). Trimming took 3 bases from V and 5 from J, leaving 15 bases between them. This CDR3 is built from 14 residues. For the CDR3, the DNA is TGCAGTGCTAGTGATGGCGGGGGCGGAGATACGCAGTATTTT. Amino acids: CSASDGGGGDTQYF.

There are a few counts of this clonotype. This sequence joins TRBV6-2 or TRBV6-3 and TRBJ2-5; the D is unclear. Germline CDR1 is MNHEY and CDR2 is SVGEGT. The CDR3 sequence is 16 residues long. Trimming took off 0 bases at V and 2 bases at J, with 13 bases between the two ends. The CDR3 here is CASSYSRTEIQETQYF. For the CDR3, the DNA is TGTGCCAGCAGTTACTCGAGGACCGAAATTCAAGAGACCCAGTACTTC.

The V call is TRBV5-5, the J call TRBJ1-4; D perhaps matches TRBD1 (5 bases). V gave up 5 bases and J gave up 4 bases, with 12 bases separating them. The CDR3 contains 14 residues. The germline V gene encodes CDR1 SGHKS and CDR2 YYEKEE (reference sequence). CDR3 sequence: CASSRDGLNEKLFF. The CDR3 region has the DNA TGTGCCAGCAGTCGGGACGGCCTTAATGAAAAACTGTTTTTT.

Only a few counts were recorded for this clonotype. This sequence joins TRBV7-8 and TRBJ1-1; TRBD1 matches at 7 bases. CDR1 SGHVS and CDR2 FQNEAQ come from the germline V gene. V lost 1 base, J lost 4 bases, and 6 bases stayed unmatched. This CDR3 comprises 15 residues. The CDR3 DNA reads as TGTGCCAGCAGCTTAGGGCCGGGACAGAGCACTGAAGCTTTCTTT. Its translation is CASSLGPGQSTEAFF.

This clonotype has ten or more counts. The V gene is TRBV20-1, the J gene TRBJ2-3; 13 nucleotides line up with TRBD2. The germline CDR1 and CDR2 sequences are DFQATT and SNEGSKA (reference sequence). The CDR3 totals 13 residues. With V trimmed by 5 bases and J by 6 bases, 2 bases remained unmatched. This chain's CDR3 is CSAGTSGDDTQYF. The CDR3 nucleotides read TGCAGTGCTGGGACTAGCGGGGATGATACGCAGTATTTT.

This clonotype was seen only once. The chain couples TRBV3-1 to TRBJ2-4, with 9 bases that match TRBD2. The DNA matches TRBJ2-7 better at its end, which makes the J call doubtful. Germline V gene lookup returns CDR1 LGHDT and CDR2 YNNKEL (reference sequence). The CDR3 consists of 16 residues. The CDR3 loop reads CASSPRGSGGLYEQYF. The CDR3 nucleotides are TGTGCCAGCAGCCCCCGAGGTAGCGGGGGCTTGTACGAGCAGTACTTC.

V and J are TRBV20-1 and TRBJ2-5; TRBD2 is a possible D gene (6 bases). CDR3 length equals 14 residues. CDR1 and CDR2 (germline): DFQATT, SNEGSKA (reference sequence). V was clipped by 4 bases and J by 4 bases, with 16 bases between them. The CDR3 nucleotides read TGCAGTGCTAAGCTCGGGGGTTCCGGAGAGACCCAGTACTTC. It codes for CSAKLGGSGETQYF.

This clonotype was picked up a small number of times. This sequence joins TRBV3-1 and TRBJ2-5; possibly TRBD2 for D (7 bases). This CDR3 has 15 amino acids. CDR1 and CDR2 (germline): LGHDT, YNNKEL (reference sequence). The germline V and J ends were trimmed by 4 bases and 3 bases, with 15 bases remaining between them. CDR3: CASSPSGGLEETQYF. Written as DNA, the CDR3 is TGTGCCAGCAGCCCCTCGGGGGGCCTTGAAGAGACCCAGTACTTC.

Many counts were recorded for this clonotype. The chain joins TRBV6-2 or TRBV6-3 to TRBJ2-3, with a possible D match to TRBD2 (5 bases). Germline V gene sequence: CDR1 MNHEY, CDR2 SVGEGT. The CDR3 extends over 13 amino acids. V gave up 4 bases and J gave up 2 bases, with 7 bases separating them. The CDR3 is CASSFDYTDTQYF. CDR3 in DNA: TGTGCCAGCAGTTTCGACTACACAGATACGCAGTATTTT.

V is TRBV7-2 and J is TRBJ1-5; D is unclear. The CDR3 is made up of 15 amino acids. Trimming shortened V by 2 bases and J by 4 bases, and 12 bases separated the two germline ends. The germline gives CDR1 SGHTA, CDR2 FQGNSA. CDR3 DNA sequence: TGTGCCAGCAGCTTATCCCCGCAGATTAATCAGCCCCAGCATTTT. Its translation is CASSLSPQINQPQHF.

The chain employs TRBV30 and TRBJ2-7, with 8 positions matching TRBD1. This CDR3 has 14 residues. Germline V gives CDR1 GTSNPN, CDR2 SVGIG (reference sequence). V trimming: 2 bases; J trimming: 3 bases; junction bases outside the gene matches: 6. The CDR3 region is CAWSPTGGGYEQYF. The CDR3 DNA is TGTGCCTGGAGTCCCACAGGGGGAGGCTACGAGCAGTACTTC.

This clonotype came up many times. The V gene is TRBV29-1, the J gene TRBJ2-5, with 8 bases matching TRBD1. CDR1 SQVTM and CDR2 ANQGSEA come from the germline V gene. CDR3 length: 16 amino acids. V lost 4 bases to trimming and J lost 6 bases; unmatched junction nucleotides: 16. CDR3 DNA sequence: TGCAGCGTTGGACCCCCCCCGGGACAGGCGTTACAGACCCAGTACTTC. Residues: CSVGPPPGQALQTQYF.